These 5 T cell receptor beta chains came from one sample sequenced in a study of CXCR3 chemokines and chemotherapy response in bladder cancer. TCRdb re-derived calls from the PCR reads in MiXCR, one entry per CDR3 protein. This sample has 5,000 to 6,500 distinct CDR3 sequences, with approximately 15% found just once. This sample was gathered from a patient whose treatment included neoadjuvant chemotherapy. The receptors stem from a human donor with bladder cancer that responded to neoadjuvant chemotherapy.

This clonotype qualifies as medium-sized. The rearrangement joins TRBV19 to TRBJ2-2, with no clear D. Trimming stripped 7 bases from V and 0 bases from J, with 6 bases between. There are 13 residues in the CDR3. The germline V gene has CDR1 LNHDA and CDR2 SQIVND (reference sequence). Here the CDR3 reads CASNEANTGELFF. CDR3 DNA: TGTGCCAGTAATGAGGCGAACACCGGGGAGCTGTTTTTT.

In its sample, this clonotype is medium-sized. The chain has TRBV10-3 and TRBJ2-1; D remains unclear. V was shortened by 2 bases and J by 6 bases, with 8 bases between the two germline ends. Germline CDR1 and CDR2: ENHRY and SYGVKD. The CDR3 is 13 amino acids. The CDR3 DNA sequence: TGTGCCATCAGTGAGACCAAATCCAATGAGCAGTTCTTC. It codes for CAISETKSNEQFF.

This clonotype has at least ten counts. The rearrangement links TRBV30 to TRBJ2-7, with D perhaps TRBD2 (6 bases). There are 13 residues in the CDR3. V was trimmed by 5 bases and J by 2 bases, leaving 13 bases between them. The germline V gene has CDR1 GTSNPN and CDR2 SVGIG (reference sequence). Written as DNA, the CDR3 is TGTGCCTGGGGTCGGAGGGGAACCTACGAGCAGTACTTC. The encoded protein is CAWGRRGTYEQYF.

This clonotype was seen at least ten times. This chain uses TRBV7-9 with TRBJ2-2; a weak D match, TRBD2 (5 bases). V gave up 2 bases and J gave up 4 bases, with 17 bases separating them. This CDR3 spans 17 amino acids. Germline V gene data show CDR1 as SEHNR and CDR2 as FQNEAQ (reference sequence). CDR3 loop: CASSLRRGSPFTGELFF. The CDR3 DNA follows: TGTGCCAGCAGCTTACGTCGAGGGAGTCCCTTCACCGGGGAGCTGTTTTTT.

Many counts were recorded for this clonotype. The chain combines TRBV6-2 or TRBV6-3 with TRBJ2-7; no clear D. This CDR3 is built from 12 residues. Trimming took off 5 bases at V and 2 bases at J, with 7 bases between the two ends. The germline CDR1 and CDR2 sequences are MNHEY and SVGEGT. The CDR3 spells CASSPGAYEQYF. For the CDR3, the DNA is TGTGCCAGCAGTCCAGGCGCCTACGAGCAGTACTTC.